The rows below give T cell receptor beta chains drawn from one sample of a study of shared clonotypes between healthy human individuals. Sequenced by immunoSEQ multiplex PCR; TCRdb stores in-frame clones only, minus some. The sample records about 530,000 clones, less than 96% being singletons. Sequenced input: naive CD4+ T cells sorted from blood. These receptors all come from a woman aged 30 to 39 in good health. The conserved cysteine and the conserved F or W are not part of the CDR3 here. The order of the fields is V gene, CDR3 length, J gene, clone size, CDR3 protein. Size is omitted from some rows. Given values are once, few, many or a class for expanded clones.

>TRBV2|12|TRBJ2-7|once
ASIRDFSSYEQY
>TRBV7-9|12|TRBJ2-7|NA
ASSSRETAYEQY
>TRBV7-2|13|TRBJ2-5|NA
ASSFYWSLIETQY
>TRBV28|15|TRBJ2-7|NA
ASSHDPGQGRLYEQY
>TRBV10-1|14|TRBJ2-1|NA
ASSDTSGTSYNEQF
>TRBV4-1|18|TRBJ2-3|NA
ASSLPRGGLAVEGTDTQY
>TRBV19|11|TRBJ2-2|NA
ASSITGVGELF
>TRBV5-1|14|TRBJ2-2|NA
ASSLVAGGNTGELF
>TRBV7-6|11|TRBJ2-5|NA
ASKKARGRGQY
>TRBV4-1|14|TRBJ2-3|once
ASSQAGGRDTDTQY
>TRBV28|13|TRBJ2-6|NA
ASSITGTGANVLT
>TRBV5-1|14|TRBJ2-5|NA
ASSLGPGQGQETQY
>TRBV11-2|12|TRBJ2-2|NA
ASSLALNTGELF
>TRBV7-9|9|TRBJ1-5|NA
ASSSLGPQH
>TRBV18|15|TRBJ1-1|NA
ASSPLEPMRLYTEAF
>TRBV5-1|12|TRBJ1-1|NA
ASSVRPEYTEAF
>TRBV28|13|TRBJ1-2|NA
ASRLNSGLNYGYT
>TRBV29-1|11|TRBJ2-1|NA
SGGGGRGHEQF
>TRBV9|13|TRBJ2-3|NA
ASSVGVADSDTQY
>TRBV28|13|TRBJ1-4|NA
ASSPRQGMEEKLF
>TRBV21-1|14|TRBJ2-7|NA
ASSRPGTSGTYEQY
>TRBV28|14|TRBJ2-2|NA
ASTHGTGQGTGELF
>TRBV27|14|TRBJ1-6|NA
ATGRATISYNSPLH
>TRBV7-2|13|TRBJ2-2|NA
ASSGRRGHTGELF
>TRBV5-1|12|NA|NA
ASSSGTDPYEQY
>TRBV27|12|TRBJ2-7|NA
ASSPNRGTYEQY